This T cell receptor (beta chain) was obtained from a study of CD8+ T cells in alopecia areata. V shed 3 bases, J shed 3 bases, and the junction held 3 bases outside the gene matches. The CDR3 length is 14 residues. Germline loops: CDR1 SGHTA, CDR2 FQGTGA. In regard to this clone: Its matching antigen is unknown.

Extracted RNA was reverse transcribed into cDNA, the sequencing template. The data were produced by immunoSEQ multiplex PCR, yet TCRdb's version contains in-frame clones alone and is incomplete. The data show 100,000 to 150,000 clones, with around 45% seen just once and under 12% held by the top ten. The authors sorted CD4+ and CD8+ T cells from PBMCs. Overall study results and limits: Higher clonality than in normal scalp was seen in lesional scalp, especially alopecia totalis/universalis.

The gene calls are TRBV7-3 and TRBJ2-7, with 9 nucleotides matching TRBD1. The sequenced material came from NKG2D-low CD8+ T cells sorted from blood. This clonotype was obtained from a human donor with alopecia areata. The CDR3 here is CASSLGQGGYEQYF. The CDR3 DNA follows: TGTGCCAGCAGCTTGGGACAGGGTGGCTACGAGCAGTACTTC.